The 9 T cell receptor beta chains listed next were all sequenced from one sample in a study of CD8 T cells in ankylosing spondylitis. In TCRdb, the 5' RACE reads were re-called with MiXCR into one record per CDR3 protein. The sample has about 240,000 distinct CDR3 sequences, around 9.1% seen once. Sequencing used blood, either unsorted or a sorted T cell fraction (not recorded which). The receptors originated from a male donor with ankylosing spondylitis or in good health (not recorded which).

Ten or more counts support this clonotype. The genes are TRBV5-1 and TRBJ1-1; D gene uncertain. In germline, CDR1 is SGHRS, CDR2 YFSETQ. The CDR3 has 12 residues. V was trimmed by 3 bases and J by 2 bases, leaving 5 bases between them. CDR3 amino acids: CASSYENTEAFF. The CDR3 DNA is TGCGCCAGCAGCTACGAAAACACTGAAGCTTTCTTT. The complete variable domain, with remaining parts taken from reference TRBV5-1 and TRBJ1-1, reads KAGVTQTPRYLIKTRGQQVTLSCSPISGHRSVSWYQQTPGQGLQFLFEYFSETQRNKGNFPGRFSGRQFSNSRSEMNVSTLELGDSALYLCASSYENTEAFFGQGTRLTVV.

The table lists this clonotype with many counts. The V and J genes are TRBV6-5 and TRBJ2-1; TRBD2 aligns across 12 bases. The CDR3 spans 17 residues. Germline trimming cut 4 bases from V and 3 bases from J; bases unmatched to any gene: 7. In germline, CDR1 is MNHEY, CDR2 SVGAGI. CDR3 sequence reads: CASSWTSGDRGYNEQFF. In DNA form, the CDR3 reads TGTGCCAGCAGTTGGACTAGCGGGGACCGGGGCTACAATGAGCAGTTCTTC.

V usage is TRBV7-9 and J usage is TRBJ2-1; 9 bases match TRBD1. Germline CDR1 is SEHNR and CDR2 is FQNEAQ (reference sequence). With V trimmed by 7 bases and J by 8 bases, 18 bases remained unmatched. The CDR3 totals 17 residues. In nucleotides, the CDR3 is TGTGCCAGCACCCGTGTTAGATCGGGACAGGGAGGCGATGAGCAGTTCTTC. Protein: CASTRVRSGQGGDEQFF.

This clonotype was seen many times. The chain recombines TRBV6-4 with TRBJ2-1; 8 bases are shared with TRBD2. The ends lost 3 bases at V and 8 bases at J; junction bases unmatched: 6. The germline gives CDR1 MRHNA, CDR2 SNTAGT. The CDR3 is made up of 14 amino acids. CDR3 in DNA: TGTGCCAGCAGTGAGCGGGGGGCGGGCTATGAGCAGTTCTTC. Protein: CASSERGAGYEQFF.

This clonotype was seen at least ten times. This sequence joins TRBV5-5 and TRBJ2-1; TRBD2 agrees at 14 bases. The CDR3 runs to 15 residues. Looked up from germline, CDR1 is SGHKS and CDR2 is YYEKEE (reference sequence). Losses at the gene ends were 4 bases for V and 6 bases for J; bases not matched to a gene: 3. CDR3 coding DNA: TGTGCCAGCAGCCCGGGACTAGCGGGAGCCAATGAGCAGTTCTTC. Protein sequence: CASSPGLAGANEQFF.

Ten or more counts support this clonotype. The chain links TRBV7-2 to TRBJ2-2; 9 bases fit TRBD1. V shed 1 base, J shed 5 bases, and the junction held 5 bases outside the gene matches. This CDR3 spans 16 amino acids. Germline-derived CDR1 and CDR2 are SGHTA and FQGNSA. The CDR3 here is CASSLVGGQGTGELFF. In nucleotides, the CDR3 is TGTGCCAGCAGCTTAGTAGGCGGACAGGGGACCGGGGAGCTGTTTTTT.

This clonotype came up many times. V usage is TRBV7-9 and J usage is TRBJ2-3; 7 bases match TRBD2. Germline CDR1 and CDR2: SEHNR and FQNEAQ (reference sequence). This CDR3 region has 14 residues. V shed 5 bases, J shed 3 bases, and the junction held 5 bases outside the gene matches. The CDR3 coding sequence is TGTGCCAGCAGCCGAGGACTAGGGACAGATACGCAGTATTTT. Protein product: CASSRGLGTDTQYF.

This clonotype was seen at least ten times. CDR3 amino acids: CASSPGTVYEQYF. CDR3 nucleotide sequence: TGTGCCAGCTCACCCGGGACCGTCTACGAGCAGTACTTC. The rearrangement links TRBV18 to TRBJ2-7; D could derive from TRBD1 or TRBD2 (5 bases each). The CDR3 spans 13 residues. Per the germline V gene, CDR1 is KGHSH and CDR2 is LQKENI. Between the trimmed V and J ends, which lost 3 bases and 3 bases, there was a span of 9 bases.

This clonotype was counted many times. The V and J genes are TRBV7-8 and TRBJ1-2; D is possibly TRBD1 (5 bases). The CDR3 sequence is 15 residues long. The V gene lost 1 base and the J gene lost 3 bases, with 12 bases spanning the gap. CDR1 and CDR2 (germline): SGHVS, FQNEAQ. CDR3 residues: CASSLVFGTDYGYTF. The CDR3 nucleotides read TGTGCCAGCAGCTTAGTATTCGGGACGGACTATGGCTACACCTTC.